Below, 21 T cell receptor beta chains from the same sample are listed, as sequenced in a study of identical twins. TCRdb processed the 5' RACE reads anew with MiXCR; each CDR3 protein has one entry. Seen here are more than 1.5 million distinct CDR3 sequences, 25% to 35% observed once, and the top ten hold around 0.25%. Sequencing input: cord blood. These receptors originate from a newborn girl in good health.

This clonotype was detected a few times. The CDR3 DNA is TGCGCCAGCAGCCTTTCGCCGACAGGCCAGACTGGAGTAGGCTTATACTACGAGCAGTACTTC. It encodes CASSLSPTGQTGVGLYYEQYF. The V and J genes are TRBV5-1 and TRBJ2-7, with a weak D call TRBD1 (6 bases). CDR1 and CDR2 (germline): SGHRS, YFSETQ. V was cut by 4 bases and J by 3 bases, with 35 bases left in between. This CDR3 region has 21 residues.

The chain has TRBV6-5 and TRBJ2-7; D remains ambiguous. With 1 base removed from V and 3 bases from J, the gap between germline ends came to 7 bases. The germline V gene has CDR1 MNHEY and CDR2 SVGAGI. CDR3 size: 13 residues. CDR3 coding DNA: TGTGCCAGCAGTTACTTACTTAGCTACGAGCAGTACTTC. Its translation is CASSYLLSYEQYF.

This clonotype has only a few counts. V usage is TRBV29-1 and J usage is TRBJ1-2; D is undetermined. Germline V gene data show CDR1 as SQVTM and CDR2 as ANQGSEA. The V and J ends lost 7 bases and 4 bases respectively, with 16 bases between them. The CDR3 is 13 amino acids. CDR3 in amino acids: CSATHTSLYGYTF. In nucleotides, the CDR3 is TGCAGCGCCACGCACACTTCCCTCTATGGCTACACCTTC.

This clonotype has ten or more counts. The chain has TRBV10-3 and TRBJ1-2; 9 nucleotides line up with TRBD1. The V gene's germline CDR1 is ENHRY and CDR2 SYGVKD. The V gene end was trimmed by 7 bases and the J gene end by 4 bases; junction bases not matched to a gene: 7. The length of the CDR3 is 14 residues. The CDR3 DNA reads TGTGCCATCAATACTGGACAGGGGATCTATGGCTACACCTTC. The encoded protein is CAINTGQGIYGYTF.

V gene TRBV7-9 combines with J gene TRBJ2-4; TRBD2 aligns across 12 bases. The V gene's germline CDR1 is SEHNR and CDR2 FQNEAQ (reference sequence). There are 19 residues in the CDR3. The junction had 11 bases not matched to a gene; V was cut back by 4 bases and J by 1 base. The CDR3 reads CASSSRLAGDWMAKNIQYF. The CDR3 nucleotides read TGTGCCAGCAGCTCTCGACTAGCGGGAGATTGGATGGCCAAAAACATTCAGTACTTC.

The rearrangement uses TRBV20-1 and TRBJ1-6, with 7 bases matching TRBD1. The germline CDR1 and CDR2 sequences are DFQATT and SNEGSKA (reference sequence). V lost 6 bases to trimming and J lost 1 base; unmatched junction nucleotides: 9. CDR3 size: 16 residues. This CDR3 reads CSAPSGRGSYNSPLHF. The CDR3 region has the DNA TGCAGTGCCCCCTCGGGCAGGGGGTCCTATAATTCACCCCTCCACTTT.

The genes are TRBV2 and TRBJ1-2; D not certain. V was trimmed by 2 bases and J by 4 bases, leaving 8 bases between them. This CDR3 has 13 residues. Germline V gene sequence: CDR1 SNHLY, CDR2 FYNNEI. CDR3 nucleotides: TGTGCCAGCAGTGAACGGACGGTCTATGGCTACACCTTC. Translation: CASSERTVYGYTF.

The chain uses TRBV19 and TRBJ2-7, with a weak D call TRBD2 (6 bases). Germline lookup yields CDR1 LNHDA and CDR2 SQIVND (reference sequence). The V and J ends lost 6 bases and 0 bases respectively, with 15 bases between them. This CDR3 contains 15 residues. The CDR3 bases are TGTGCCAGTAGGATGGGGGGACGGCTCTCCTACGAGCAGTACTTC. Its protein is CASRMGGRLSYEQYF.

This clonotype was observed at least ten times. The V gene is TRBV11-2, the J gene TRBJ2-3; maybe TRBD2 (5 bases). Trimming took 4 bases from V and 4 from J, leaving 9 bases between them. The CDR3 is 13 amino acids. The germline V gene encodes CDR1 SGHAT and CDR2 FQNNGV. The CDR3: CASSSGSADTQYF. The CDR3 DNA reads TGTGCCAGCAGCTCGGGGAGTGCAGATACGCAGTATTTT.

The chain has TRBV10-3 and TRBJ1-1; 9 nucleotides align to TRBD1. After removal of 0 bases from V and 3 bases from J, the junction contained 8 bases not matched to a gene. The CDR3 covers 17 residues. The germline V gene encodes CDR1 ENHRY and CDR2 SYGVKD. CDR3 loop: CAISESLYRGQHTEAFF. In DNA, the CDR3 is TGTGCCATCAGTGAGTCGCTTTACAGGGGGCAGCACACTGAAGCTTTCTTT.

CDR3 DNA: TGTGCCAGCAGCCTGATCGGCGGGAGTAGGGATGAGCAGTTCTTC. It translates to CASSLIGGSRDEQFF. This chain connects TRBV4-2 to TRBJ2-1; 7 bases map to TRBD2. The CDR3 totals 15 residues. CDR1 and CDR2 from the germline V gene are LGHNA and YNFKEQ. V shed 4 bases and J 8 bases; nucleotides not matched to a gene: 11.

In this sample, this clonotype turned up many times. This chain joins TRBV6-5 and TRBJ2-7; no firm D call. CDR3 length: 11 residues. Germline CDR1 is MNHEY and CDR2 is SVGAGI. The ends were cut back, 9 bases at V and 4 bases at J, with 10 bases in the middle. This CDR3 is CARFRVYEQYF. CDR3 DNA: TGTGCCAGGTTCCGGGTTTACGAGCAGTACTTC.

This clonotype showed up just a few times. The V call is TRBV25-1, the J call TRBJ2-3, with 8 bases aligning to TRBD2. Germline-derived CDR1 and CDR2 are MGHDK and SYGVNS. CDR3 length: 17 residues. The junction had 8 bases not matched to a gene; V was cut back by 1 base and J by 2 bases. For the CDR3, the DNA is TGTGCCAGCAGTGAATTAAGTGCGCGGGAGGACACAGATACGCAGTATTTT. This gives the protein CASSELSAREDTDTQYF.

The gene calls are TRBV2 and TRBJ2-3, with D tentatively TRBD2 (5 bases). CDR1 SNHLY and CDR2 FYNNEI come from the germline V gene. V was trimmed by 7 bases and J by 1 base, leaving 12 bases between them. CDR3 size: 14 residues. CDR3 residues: CASTKALGTDTQYF. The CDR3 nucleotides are TGTGCCAGCACCAAGGCACTAGGCACAGATACGCAGTATTTT.

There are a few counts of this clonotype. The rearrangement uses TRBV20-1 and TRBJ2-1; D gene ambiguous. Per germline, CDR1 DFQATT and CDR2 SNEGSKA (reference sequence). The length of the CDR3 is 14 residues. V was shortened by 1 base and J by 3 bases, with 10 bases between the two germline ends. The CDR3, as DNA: TGCAGTGCTAGAGGGGGAAACGGCTACAATGAGCAGTTCTTC. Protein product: CSARGGNGYNEQFF.

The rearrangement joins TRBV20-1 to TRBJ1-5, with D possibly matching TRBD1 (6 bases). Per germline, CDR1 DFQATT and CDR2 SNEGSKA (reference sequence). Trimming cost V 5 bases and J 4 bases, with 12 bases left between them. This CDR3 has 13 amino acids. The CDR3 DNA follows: TGCAGTGCTTCCGGGACACTAAATCAGCCCCAGCATTTT. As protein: CSASGTLNQPQHF.

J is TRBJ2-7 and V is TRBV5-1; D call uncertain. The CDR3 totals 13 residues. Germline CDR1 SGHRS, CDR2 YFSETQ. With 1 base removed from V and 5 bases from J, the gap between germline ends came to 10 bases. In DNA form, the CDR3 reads TGCGCCAGCAGCTTGACCGCGTGGGACGAGCAGTACTTC. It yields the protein CASSLTAWDEQYF.

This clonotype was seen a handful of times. The CDR3 DNA is TGTGCCAGCAGCCAAGAAACGGCGGGGAGGAGAAATGAGCAGTTCTTC. This codes for CASSQETAGRRNEQFF. The chain is built from TRBV4-2 and TRBJ2-1, with D maybe TRBD2 (6 bases). This CDR3 region has 16 residues. The germline V gene encodes CDR1 LGHNA and CDR2 YNFKEQ. The germline V and J ends were trimmed by 0 bases and 7 bases, with 16 bases remaining between them.

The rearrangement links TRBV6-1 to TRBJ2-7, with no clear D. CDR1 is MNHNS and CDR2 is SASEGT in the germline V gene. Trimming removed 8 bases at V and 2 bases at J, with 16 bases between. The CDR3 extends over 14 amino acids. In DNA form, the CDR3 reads TGTGCCAGCTCTGGTTGGCGAGACACCTACGAGCAGTACTTC. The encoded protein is CASSGWRDTYEQYF.

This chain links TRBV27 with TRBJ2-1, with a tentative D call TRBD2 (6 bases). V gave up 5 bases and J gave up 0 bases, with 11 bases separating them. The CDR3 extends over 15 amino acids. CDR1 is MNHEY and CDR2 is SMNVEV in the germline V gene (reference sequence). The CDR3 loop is CASSKGLASYNEQFF. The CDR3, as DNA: TGTGCCAGCAGTAAGGGACTTGCCTCCTACAATGAGCAGTTCTTC.

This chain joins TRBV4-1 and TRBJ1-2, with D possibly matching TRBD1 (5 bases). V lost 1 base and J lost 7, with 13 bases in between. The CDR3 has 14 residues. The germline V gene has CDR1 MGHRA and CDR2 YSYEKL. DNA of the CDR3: TGCGCCAGCAGCCAAGGTCCAGGGTTGGGTGGCTACACCTTC. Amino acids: CASSQGPGLGGYTF.